This TCR beta chain is from a study of T cell responses to AZD1222 COVID-19 vaccine. The study's findings and limits: Females outnumbered males among donors, who were mostly white British; clonal diversity was possibly underestimated. Among AZD1222 vaccinees, only six were seropositive at baseline.

TCRdb's copy holds only in-frame clones and misses some; the assay was immunoSEQ multiplex PCR. The sample holds about 130,000 clones, roughly 92% seen once. For this clone: No antigen is known for it.

Germline values: CDR1 SGHTA, CDR2 FQGNSA. The germline V and J ends were trimmed by 5 bases and 3 bases, with 11 bases remaining between them. The CDR3 runs to 14 residues. The TCR was taken from an adult in good health. V is TRBV7-2 and J is TRBJ1-3; D not certain. The sequencing here drew on peripheral blood, taken on day 0 of AZD1222 vaccination. The CDR3 protein is CASSPPSRGNTIYF. CDR3 bases: TGTGCCAGCAGCCCACCCAGTCGTGGAAACACCATATATTTT. The full variable domain, its missing parts supplied by reference TRBV7-2 and TRBJ1-3, is GAGVSQSPSNKVTEKGKDVELRCDPISGHTALYWYRQSLGQGLEFLIYFQGNSAPDKSGLPSDRFSAERTGGSVSTLTIQRTQQEDSAVYLCASSPPSRGNTIYFGEGSWLTVV.